The 5 T cell receptor beta chains below were found in one sample sequenced in a study of CD8 T cells in ankylosing spondylitis. TCRdb re-called the 5' RACE reads through MiXCR, storing one row per CDR3 protein. Of a few hundred thousand distinct CDR3 sequences in the sample, roughly a tenth were seen once. The source material was blood, either unsorted or a sorted T cell fraction (not recorded which). The receptors stem from a male donor with ankylosing spondylitis or in good health (not recorded which).

This clonotype was counted between two and nine times. The gene calls are TRBV29-1 and TRBJ2-7; the match to TRBD1 covers 9 bases. V was clipped by 4 bases and J by 2 bases; unmatched bases: 3. The CDR3 covers 13 residues. Germline V CDR1 and CDR2: SQVTM, ANQGSEA. The CDR3, as DNA: TGCAGCGTTGCGCGGACAGGGGCCTACGAGCAGTACTTC. Protein sequence: CSVARTGAYEQYF.

This clonotype was observed at least ten times. The V gene is TRBV7-3, the J gene TRBJ2-3, with a weak D call TRBD2 (7 bases). V was cut by 1 base and J by 5 bases, with 10 bases left in between. The CDR3 loop spans 14 amino acids. CDR1 is SGHTA and CDR2 is FQGTGA in the germline V gene. CDR3 loop: CASSLRGGEDTQYF. The CDR3 region has the DNA TGTGCCAGCAGCTTAAGGGGGGGCGAAGATACGCAGTATTTT.

This clonotype was found many times. The chain uses TRBV7-3 and TRBJ2-1; D is unresolved. The CDR3 is 12 amino acids. Germline values: CDR1 SGHTA, CDR2 FQGTGA. The ends were cut back, 4 bases at V and 2 bases at J, with 3 bases in the middle. CDR3 region: CASSSTYNEQFF. In DNA, the CDR3 is TGTGCCAGCAGCTCTACCTACAATGAGCAGTTCTTC.

The gene calls are TRBV24-1 and TRBJ2-2; 7 bases are a match to TRBD1. This CDR3 comprises 18 residues. Germline lookup yields CDR1 KGHDR and CDR2 SFDVKD. V was pared by 4 bases and J by 4 bases, with 14 bases of the junction left unmatched. The CDR3 DNA is TGTGCCACCAGTGACCGTGCGACAGGGTCTACGGGCACCGGGGAGCTGTTTTTT. Translation gives CATSDRATGSTGTGELFF.

This clonotype appeared many times. The gene calls are TRBV7-3 and TRBJ2-2; D not certain. This CDR3 region has 14 residues. The ends were cut back, 5 bases at V and 4 bases at J, with 11 bases in the middle. CDR1 SGHTA and CDR2 FQGTGA come from the germline V gene. The DNA of the CDR3 is TGTGCCAGCAGCCATGACCATTCCACCGGGGAGCTGTTTTTT. It yields the protein CASSHDHSTGELFF.